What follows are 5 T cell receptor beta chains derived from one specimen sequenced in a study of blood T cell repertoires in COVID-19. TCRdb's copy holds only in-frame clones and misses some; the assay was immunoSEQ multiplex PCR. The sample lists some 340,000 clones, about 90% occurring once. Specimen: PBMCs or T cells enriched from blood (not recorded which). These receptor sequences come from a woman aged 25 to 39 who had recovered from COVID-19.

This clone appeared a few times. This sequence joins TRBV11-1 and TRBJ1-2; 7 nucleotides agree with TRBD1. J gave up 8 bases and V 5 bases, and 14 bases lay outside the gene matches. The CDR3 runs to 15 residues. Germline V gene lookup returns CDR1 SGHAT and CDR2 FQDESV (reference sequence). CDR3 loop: CASSRAGTDLGGYTF. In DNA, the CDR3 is TGTGCCAGCAGCCGTGCCGGGACAGATCTCGGGGGCTACACCTTC.

The CDR3 DNA reads TGTGCCAGCAGCACTACTAGCGGGGGGGCCTATGATACGCAGTATTTT. Translation: CASSTTSGGAYDTQYF. V is TRBV5-4 and J is TRBJ2-3; TRBD2 agrees at 13 bases. The germline CDR1 and CDR2 sequences are SGHNT and YYREEE (reference sequence). The CDR3 runs to 16 residues. Trimming took 4 bases from V and 6 from J; bases not matched to a gene: 8.

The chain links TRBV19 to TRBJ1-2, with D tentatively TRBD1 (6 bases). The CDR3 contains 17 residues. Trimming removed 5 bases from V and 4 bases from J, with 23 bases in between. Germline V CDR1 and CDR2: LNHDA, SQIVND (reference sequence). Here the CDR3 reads CASSAKLRDKRSYGYTF. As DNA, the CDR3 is TGTGCCAGTAGTGCCAAATTACGGGACAAAAGGAGCTATGGCTACACCTTC.

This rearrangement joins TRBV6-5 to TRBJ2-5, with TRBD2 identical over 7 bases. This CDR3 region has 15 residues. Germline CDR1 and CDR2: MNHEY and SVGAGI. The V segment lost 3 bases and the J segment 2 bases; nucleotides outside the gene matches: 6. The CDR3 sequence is CASSYLAGVQETQYF. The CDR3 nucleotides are TGTGCCAGCAGTTATCTGGCGGGGGTACAAGAGACCCAGTACTTC.

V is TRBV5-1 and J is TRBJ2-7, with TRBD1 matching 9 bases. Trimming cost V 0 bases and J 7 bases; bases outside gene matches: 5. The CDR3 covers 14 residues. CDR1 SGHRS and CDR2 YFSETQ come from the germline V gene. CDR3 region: CASSLGTGVGEQYF. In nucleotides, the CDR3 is TGCGCCAGCAGCTTGGGGACAGGGGTAGGGGAGCAGTACTTC.